A selection of T cell receptor beta chains follows, all from one sample in a study of T cell repertoires in cytomegalovirus infection. TCRdb re-derived calls from the reads in MiXCR, one entry per CDR3 protein. This table holds about 100,000 distinct CDR3 sequences, 23% found once. Sequencing was done on a sample of CD8+ T cells from PBMCs. The receptors derive from a human donor in good health (CMV status not recorded). Some clones in this sample may be carry-over from other donors' samples. Both conserved end residues are part of each CDR3. Each record gives: clone size, D gene, J gene, V gene, CDR3 protein, CDR3 DNA. D genes are given only for firm matches. Only some rows state a clone size, as once, few, many or a class for expanded clones.

clone size: many; D gene: -; J gene: TRBJ1-1; V gene: TRBV28; CDR3 protein: CASSLYRARSVVNTEAFF; CDR3 DNA: TGTGCCAGCAGTTTATACAGGGCCCGTTCGGTTGTGAACACTGAAGCTTTCTTT
clone size: many; D gene: -; J gene: TRBJ2-7; V gene: TRBV7-2; CDR3 protein: CASSLARAGYEQYF; CDR3 DNA: TGTGCCAGCAGCTTAGCGCGGGCTGGTTACGAGCAGTACTTC
clone size: many; D gene: -; J gene: TRBJ2-2; V gene: TRBV7-9; CDR3 protein: CASSLLQGPNTGELFF; CDR3 DNA: TGTGCCAGCAGCTTACTACAGGGCCCGAACACCGGGGAGCTGTTTTTT
clone size: -; D gene: -; J gene: TRBJ2-7; V gene: TRBV4-3; CDR3 protein: CASSQVFGGSYEQYF; CDR3 DNA: TGCGCCAGCAGCCAAGTTTTCGGGGGCTCCTACGAGCAGTACTTC
clone size: -; D gene: -; J gene: TRBJ2-3; V gene: TRBV29-1; CDR3 protein: CSVAGISTDTQYF; CDR3 DNA: TGCAGCGTTGCTGGGATCAGCACAGATACGCAGTATTTT
clone size: -; D gene: -; J gene: TRBJ2-1; V gene: TRBV19; CDR3 protein: CASSDSSSYNEQFF; CDR3 DNA: TGTGCCAGTAGTGACAGCAGCTCCTACAATGAGCAGTTCTTC
clone size: few; D gene: -; J gene: TRBJ2-7; V gene: TRBV20-1; CDR3 protein: CSAPDRGFSYEQYF; CDR3 DNA: TGCAGTGCTCCCGATCGAGGGTTCTCCTACGAGCAGTACTTC
clone size: many; D gene: TRBD2; J gene: TRBJ2-2; V gene: TRBV11-1; CDR3 protein: CASTLAGPTGELFF; CDR3 DNA: TGTGCCAGCACTTTAGCGGGGCCCACCGGGGAGCTGTTTTTT
clone size: -; D gene: -; J gene: TRBJ2-2; V gene: TRBV9; CDR3 protein: CASRAREAGELFF; CDR3 DNA: TGTGCCAGCAGGGCCAGGGAGGCCGGGGAGCTGTTTTTT
clone size: few; D gene: -; J gene: TRBJ2-7; V gene: TRBV28; CDR3 protein: CASSLEGGFYEQYF; CDR3 DNA: TGTGCCAGCAGTTTGGAAGGGGGATTCTACGAGCAGTACTTC
clone size: few; D gene: TRBD1; J gene: TRBJ2-1; V gene: TRBV20-1; CDR3 protein: CSARDRGELGNEQFF; CDR3 DNA: TGCAGTGCTCGAGACAGGGGTGAATTGGGCAATGAGCAGTTCTTC
clone size: many; D gene: TRBD2; J gene: TRBJ2-1; V gene: TRBV7-3; CDR3 protein: CASSSAGHEQFF; CDR3 DNA: TGTGCCAGCAGCTCAGCGGGACATGAGCAGTTCTTC
clone size: -; D gene: -; J gene: TRBJ2-7; V gene: TRBV6-1; CDR3 protein: CASSYPLASSYEQYF; CDR3 DNA: TGTGCCAGCAGTTACCCCCTGGCAAGCTCCTACGAGCAGTACTTC
clone size: few; D gene: -; J gene: TRBJ2-7; V gene: TRBV28; CDR3 protein: CATSPSYEQYF; CDR3 DNA: TGTGCCACCTCCCCTTCCTACGAGCAGTACTTC
clone size: many; D gene: TRBD1; J gene: TRBJ2-7; V gene: TRBV7-2; CDR3 protein: CASSFTGDEQYF; CDR3 DNA: TGTGCCAGCAGCTTTACAGGGGACGAGCAGTACTTC
clone size: few; D gene: -; J gene: TRBJ1-1; V gene: TRBV11-3; CDR3 protein: CASSPLSLVTEAFF; CDR3 DNA: TGTGCCAGCAGCCCCCTCAGCTTGGTCACTGAAGCTTTCTTT
clone size: many; D gene: TRBD1; J gene: TRBJ1-2; V gene: TRBV7-2; CDR3 protein: CASSLRTGAFNYGYTF; CDR3 DNA: TGTGCCAGCAGCTTACGGACAGGTGCCTTTAACTATGGCTACACCTTC
clone size: many; D gene: -; J gene: TRBJ1-5; V gene: TRBV7-9; CDR3 protein: CASSAPGNQPQHF; CDR3 DNA: TGTGCCAGCAGCGCCCCAGGAAATCAGCCCCAGCATTTT
clone size: -; D gene: -; J gene: TRBJ2-7; V gene: TRBV28; CDR3 protein: CASASRGGPSSYEQYF; CDR3 DNA: TGTGCCAGCGCCTCACGAGGGGGACCCAGCTCCTACGAGCAGTACTTC
clone size: -; D gene: -; J gene: TRBJ1-1; V gene: TRBV13; CDR3 protein: CASSPQGSRTEAFF; CDR3 DNA: TGTGCCAGCAGCCCGCAGGGGAGTCGGACTGAAGCTTTCTTT
clone size: many; D gene: TRBD2; J gene: TRBJ2-7; V gene: TRBV7-2; CDR3 protein: CASSLGLAGSYEQYF; CDR3 DNA: TGTGCCAGCAGCTTAGGACTAGCGGGCTCCTACGAGCAGTACTTC
clone size: -; D gene: TRBD1; J gene: TRBJ1-6; V gene: TRBV2; CDR3 protein: CASRTPRAQGTMSPLHF; CDR3 DNA: TGTGCCAGCAGAACTCCCCGCGCACAGGGGACGATGTCACCCCTCCACTTT
clone size: few; D gene: TRBD2; J gene: TRBJ2-5; V gene: TRBV6-5; CDR3 protein: CASSYSGRDQETQYF; CDR3 DNA: TGTGCCAGCAGTTACTCGGGGAGGGATCAAGAGACCCAGTACTTC
clone size: many; D gene: TRBD1; J gene: TRBJ1-1; V gene: TRBV4-2; CDR3 protein: CASSQPDRDPEAFF; CDR3 DNA: TGTGCCAGCAGCCAACCAGACAGGGACCCTGAAGCTTTCTTT
clone size: -; D gene: -; J gene: TRBJ2-1; V gene: TRBV28; CDR3 protein: CASSLVTGSYNEQFF; CDR3 DNA: TGTGCCAGCAGTTTAGTAACAGGTTCCTACAATGAGCAGTTCTTC
clone size: few; D gene: -; J gene: TRBJ1-2; V gene: TRBV12-3/TRBV12-4; CDR3 protein: CASSSEKGYTF; CDR3 DNA: TGTGCCAGCAGTTCCGAAAAGGGCTACACCTTC
clone size: -; D gene: -; J gene: TRBJ1-4; V gene: TRBV12-3/TRBV12-4; CDR3 protein: CASTQGGADEKLFF; CDR3 DNA: TGTGCCAGCACCCAGGGAGGGGCTGATGAAAAACTGTTTTTT
clone size: -; D gene: -; J gene: TRBJ2-5; V gene: TRBV5-6; CDR3 protein: CASSLGGTLETQYF; CDR3 DNA: TGTGCCAGCAGCTTGGGGGGGACCCTGGAGACCCAGTACTTC
clone size: many; D gene: TRBD2; J gene: TRBJ2-7; V gene: TRBV7-6; CDR3 protein: CASSYGTSGYEQYF; CDR3 DNA: TGTGCCAGCAGCTACGGGACTAGCGGCTACGAGCAGTACTTC
clone size: -; D gene: -; J gene: TRBJ1-1; V gene: TRBV6-2/TRBV6-3; CDR3 protein: CASSYGIGEQSEAFF; CDR3 DNA: TGTGCCAGCAGTTACGGCATCGGGGAACAGTCTGAAGCTTTCTTT
clone size: many; D gene: -; J gene: TRBJ1-2; V gene: TRBV7-2; CDR3 protein: CASSQGLGSTGYTF; CDR3 DNA: TGTGCCAGCAGCCAGGGGCTGGGGTCTACGGGCTACACCTTC
clone size: few; D gene: -; J gene: TRBJ2-5; V gene: TRBV2; CDR3 protein: CASSGTVKETQYF; CDR3 DNA: TGTGCCAGCAGTGGGACAGTTAAAGAGACCCAGTACTTC
clone size: few; D gene: -; J gene: TRBJ1-1; V gene: TRBV12-3/TRBV12-4; CDR3 protein: CASSALMNTEAFF; CDR3 DNA: TGTGCCAGCAGTGCGTTAATGAACACTGAAGCTTTCTTT